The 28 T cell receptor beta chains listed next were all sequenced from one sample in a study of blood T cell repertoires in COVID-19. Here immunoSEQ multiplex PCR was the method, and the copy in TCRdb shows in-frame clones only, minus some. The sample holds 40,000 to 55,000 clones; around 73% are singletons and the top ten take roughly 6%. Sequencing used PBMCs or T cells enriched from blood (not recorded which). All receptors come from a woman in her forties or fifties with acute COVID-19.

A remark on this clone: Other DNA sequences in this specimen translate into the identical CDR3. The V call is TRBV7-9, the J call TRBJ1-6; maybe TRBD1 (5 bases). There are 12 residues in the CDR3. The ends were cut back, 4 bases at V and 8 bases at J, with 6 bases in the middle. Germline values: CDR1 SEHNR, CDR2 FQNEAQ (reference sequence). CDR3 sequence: CASSSTDSPLHF. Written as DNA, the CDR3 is TGTGCCAGCAGCTCGACAGATTCACCCCTCCACTTT.

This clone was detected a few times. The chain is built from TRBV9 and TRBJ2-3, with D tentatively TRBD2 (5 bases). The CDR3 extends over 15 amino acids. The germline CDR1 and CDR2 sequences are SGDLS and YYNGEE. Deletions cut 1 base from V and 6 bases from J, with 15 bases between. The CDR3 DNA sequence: TGTGCCAGCAGCGTAACGGAGGATACCGTTGATACGCAGTATTTT. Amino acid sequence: CASSVTEDTVDTQYF.

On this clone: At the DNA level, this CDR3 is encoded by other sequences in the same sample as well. In DNA form, the CDR3 reads TGTGCCTGGGAGACTAGCGGGGGCACAGATACGCAGTATTTT. It codes for CAWETSGGTDTQYF. The V call is TRBV30, the J call TRBJ2-3, with TRBD2 identical over 11 bases. The CDR3 length is 14 residues. The trim removed 5 bases at V and 1 base at J, leaving 2 bases unmatched. Germline assignment: CDR1 GTSNPN and CDR2 SVGIG (reference sequence).

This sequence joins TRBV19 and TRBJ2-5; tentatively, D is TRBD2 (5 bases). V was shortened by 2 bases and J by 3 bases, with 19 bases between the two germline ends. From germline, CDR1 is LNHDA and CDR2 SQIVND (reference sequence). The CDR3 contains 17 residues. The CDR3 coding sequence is TGTGCCAGTAGTATAACGGGGAGCCCCTTACACAAAGAGACCCAGTACTTC. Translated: CASSITGSPLHKETQYF.

CDR3 amino acids: CASSQEGDRGYSNQPQHF. The CDR3 bases are TGTGCCAGCAGCCAAGAGGGAGACAGGGGATATAGCAATCAGCCCCAGCATTTT. The gene calls are TRBV3-1 (or the pseudogene TRBV3-2) and TRBJ1-5; 8 bases match TRBD1. This CDR3 contains 18 residues. Per the germline V gene, CDR1 is LGHDT and CDR2 is YNNKEL (reference sequence). V dropped 0 bases and J dropped 0; count of bases not matched to a gene: 7.

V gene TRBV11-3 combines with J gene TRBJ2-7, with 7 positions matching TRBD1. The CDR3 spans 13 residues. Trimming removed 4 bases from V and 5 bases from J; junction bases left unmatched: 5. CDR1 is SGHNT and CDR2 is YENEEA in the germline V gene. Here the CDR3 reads CASSSQGKNEQYF. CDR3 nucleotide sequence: TGTGCCAGCAGCTCACAGGGGAAGAACGAGCAGTACTTC. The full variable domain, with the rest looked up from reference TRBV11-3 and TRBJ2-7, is EAGVVQSPRYKIIEKKQPVAFWCNPISGHNTLYWYLQNLGQGPELLIRYENEEAVDDSQLPKDRFSAERLKGVDSTLKIQPAELGDSAVYLCASSSQGKNEQYFGPGTRLTVT.

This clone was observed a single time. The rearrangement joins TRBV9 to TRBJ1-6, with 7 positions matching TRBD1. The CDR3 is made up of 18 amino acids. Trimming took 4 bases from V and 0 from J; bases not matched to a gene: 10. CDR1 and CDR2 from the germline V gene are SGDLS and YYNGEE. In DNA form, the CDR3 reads TGTGCCAGCAGCCTTCAGGGGGATCACAACTCCTATAATTCACCCCTCCACTTT. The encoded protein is CASSLQGDHNSYNSPLHF.

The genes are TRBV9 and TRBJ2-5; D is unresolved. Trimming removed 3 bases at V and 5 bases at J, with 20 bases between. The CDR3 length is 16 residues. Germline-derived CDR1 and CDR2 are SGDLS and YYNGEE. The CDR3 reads CASSAHIPSGEETQYF. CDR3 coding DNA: TGTGCCAGCAGCGCCCATATCCCATCTGGAGAGGAGACCCAGTACTTC.

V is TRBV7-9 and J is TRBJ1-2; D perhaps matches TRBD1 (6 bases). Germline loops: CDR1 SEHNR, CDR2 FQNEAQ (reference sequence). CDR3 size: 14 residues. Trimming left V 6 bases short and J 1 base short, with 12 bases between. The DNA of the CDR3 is TGTGCCAGCAGTTTGGCAGGGGTTAACTATGGCTACACCTTC. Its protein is CASSLAGVNYGYTF.

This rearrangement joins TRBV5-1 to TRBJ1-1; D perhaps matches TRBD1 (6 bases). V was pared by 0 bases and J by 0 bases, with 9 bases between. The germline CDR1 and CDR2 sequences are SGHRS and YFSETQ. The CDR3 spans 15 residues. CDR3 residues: CASSLAGALNTEAFF. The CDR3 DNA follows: TGCGCCAGCAGCTTGGCAGGGGCCCTGAACACTGAAGCTTTCTTT.

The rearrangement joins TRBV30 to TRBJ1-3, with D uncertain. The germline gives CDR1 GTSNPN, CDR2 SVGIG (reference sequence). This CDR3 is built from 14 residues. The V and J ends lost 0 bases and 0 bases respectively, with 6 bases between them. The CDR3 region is CAWSVQFSGNTIYF. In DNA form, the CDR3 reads TGTGCCTGGAGTGTGCAGTTCTCTGGAAACACCATATATTTT. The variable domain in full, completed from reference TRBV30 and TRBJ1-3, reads SQTIHQWPATLVQPVGSPLSLECTVEGTSNPNLYWYRQAAGRGLQLLFYSVGIGQISSEVPQNLSASRPQDRQFILSSKKLLLSDSGFYLCAWSVQFSGNTIYFGEGSWLTVV.

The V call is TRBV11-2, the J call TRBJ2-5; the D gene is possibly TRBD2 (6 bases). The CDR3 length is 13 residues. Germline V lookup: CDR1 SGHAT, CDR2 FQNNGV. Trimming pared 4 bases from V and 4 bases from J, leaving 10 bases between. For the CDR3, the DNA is TGTGCCAGCAGCTCCGGGGACTTAGAGACCCAGTACTTC. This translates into CASSSGDLETQYF.

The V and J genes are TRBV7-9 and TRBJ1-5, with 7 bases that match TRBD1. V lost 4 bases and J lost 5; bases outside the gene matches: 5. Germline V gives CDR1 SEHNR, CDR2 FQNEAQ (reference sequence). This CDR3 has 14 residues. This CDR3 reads CASSSTGRDQPQHF. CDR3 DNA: TGTGCCAGCAGCTCGACAGGGCGAGATCAGCCCCAGCATTTT.

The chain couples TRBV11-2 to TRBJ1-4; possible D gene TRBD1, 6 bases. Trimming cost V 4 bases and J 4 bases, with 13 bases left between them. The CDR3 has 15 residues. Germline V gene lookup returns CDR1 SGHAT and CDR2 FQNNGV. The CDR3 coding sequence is TGTGCCAGCAGCTCCTCAGGGGCCCTTAATGAAAAACTGTTTTTT. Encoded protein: CASSSSGALNEKLFF.

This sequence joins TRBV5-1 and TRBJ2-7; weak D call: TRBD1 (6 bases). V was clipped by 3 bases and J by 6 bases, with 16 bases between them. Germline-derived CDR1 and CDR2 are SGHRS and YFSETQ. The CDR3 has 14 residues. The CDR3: CASSSGQNGGEQYF. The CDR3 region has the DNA TGCGCCAGCAGCTCTGGACAGAACGGAGGCGAGCAGTACTTC.

The CDR3 DNA sequence: TGTGCCAGCAGCGCCCGAGGACTAGCGGGGGGGCCAGATACGCAGTATTTT. Residues: CASSARGLAGGPDTQYF. The V and J genes are TRBV9 and TRBJ2-3; 15 nucleotides line up with TRBD2. The CDR3 spans 17 residues. Per the germline V gene, CDR1 is SGDLS and CDR2 is YYNGEE. The V gene end was trimmed by 3 bases and the J gene end by 4 bases; junction bases not matched to a gene: 6.

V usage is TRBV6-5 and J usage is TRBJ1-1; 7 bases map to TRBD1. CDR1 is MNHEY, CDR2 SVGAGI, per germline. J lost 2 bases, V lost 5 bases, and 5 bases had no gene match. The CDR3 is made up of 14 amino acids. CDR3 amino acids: CASSKGTVNTEAFF. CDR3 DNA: TGTGCCAGCAGTAAGGGGACAGTAAACACTGAAGCTTTCTTT.

The CDR3 sequence: CASRYGQYEAFF. In DNA form, the CDR3 reads TGCGCCAGCAGGTATGGACAGTACGAAGCTTTCTTT. The V and J genes are TRBV5-1 and TRBJ1-1; tentative D call: TRBD1 (6 bases). The CDR3 is 12 amino acids. CDR1 and CDR2 from the germline V gene are SGHRS and YFSETQ. V lost 5 bases to trimming and J lost 8 bases, with 13 bases between them.

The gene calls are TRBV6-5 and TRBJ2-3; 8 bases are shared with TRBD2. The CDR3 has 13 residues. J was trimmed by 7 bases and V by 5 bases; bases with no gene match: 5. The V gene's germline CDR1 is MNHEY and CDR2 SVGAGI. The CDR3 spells CASSRAGENTQYF. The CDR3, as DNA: TGTGCCAGCAGTCGAGCGGGGGAAAATACGCAGTATTTT.

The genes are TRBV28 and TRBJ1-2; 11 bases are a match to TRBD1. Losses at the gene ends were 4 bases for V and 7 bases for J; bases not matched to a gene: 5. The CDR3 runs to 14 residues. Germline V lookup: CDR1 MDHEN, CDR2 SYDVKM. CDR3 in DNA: TGTGCCAGCAGTTCCGGACAGGGGGCGTTTGGCTACACCTTC. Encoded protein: CASSSGQGAFGYTF.

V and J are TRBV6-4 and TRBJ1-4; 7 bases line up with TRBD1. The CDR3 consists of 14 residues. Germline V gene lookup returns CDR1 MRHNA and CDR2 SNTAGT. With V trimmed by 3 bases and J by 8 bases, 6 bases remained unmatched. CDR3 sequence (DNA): TGTGCCAGCAGTGATAGGGGGCTTCGGGAAAAACTGTTTTTT. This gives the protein CASSDRGLREKLFF.

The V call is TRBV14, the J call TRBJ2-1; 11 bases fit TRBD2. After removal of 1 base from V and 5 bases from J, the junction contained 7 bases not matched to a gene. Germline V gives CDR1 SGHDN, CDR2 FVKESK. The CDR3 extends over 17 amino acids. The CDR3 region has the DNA TGTGCCAGCAGCCAAGGGGGTGGGACTAGCGGAAACAATGAGCAGTTCTTC. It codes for CASSQGGGTSGNNEQFF.

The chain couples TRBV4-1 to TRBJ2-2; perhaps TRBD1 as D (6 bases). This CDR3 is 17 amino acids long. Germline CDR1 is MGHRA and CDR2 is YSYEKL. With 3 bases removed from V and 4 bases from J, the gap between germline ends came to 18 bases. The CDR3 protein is CASSHSSGAAGTGELFF. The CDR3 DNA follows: TGCGCCAGCAGCCATTCTTCAGGGGCAGCCGGCACCGGGGAGCTGTTTTTT.

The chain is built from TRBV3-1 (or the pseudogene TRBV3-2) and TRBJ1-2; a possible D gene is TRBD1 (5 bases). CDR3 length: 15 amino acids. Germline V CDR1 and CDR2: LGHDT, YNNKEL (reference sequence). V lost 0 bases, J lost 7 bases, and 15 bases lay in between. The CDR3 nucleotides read TGTGCCAGCAGCCAAGATTTGCGGGGGGAAGTTGGCTACACCTTC. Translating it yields CASSQDLRGEVGYTF.

CDR3 sequence (DNA): TGTGCCAGCTCACCACCGCTGGACAGGGAGTGGGGTCAGCCCCAGCATTTT. Protein sequence: CASSPPLDREWGQPQHF. The chain joins TRBV18 to TRBJ1-5, with TRBD1 identical over 8 bases. This CDR3 spans 17 amino acids. V dropped 0 bases and J dropped 6; count of bases not matched to a gene: 10. Germline V lookup: CDR1 KGHSH, CDR2 LQKENI.

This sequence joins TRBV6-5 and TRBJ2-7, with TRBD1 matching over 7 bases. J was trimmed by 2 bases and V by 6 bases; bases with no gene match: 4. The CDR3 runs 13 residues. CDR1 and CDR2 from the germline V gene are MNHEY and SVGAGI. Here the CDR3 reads CASSITGAYEQYF. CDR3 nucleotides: TGTGCCAGCAGCATCACAGGGGCCTACGAGCAGTACTTC.

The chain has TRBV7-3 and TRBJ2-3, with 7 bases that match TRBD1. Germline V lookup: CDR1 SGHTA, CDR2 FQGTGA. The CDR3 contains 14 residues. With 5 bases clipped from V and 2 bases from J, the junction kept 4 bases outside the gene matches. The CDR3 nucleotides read TGTGCCAGCAGCCAAACAGGGGCCACAGATACGCAGTATTTT. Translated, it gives CASSQTGATDTQYF.

CDR3 in amino acids: CASRATGANIGELFF. The CDR3 bases are TGTGCCAGCAGAGCGACAGGGGCGAATATCGGGGAGCTGTTTTTT. J is TRBJ2-2 and V is TRBV7-9, with TRBD1 identical over 8 bases. This CDR3 spans 15 amino acids. Germline CDR1 and CDR2: SEHNR and FQNEAQ (reference sequence). V lost 6 bases, J lost 7 bases, and 10 bases stayed unmatched.